One sample yielded the 26 T cell receptor beta chains listed below, sequenced in a study of cytomegalovirus exposure and HLA in healthy donors. Using immunoSEQ multiplex PCR, the repertoire was profiled, and TCRdb retains in-frame clones only, with some absent. The table includes about 170,000 clones, approximately 86% detected once. Sequencing used PBMCs. These receptors were obtained from a man aged 18 to 30 in good health and CMV-seropositive.

The V gene is TRBV28, the J gene TRBJ2-7; D call uncertain. The CDR3 runs 12 residues. Trimming removed 2 bases at V and 6 bases at J, with 8 bases between. Germline V gives CDR1 MDHEN, CDR2 SYDVKM. The CDR3 protein is CASSLLPGEQYF. DNA for the CDR3: TGTGCCAGCAGTTTACTTCCGGGCGAGCAGTACTTC.

This clone occurred many times. This rearrangement joins TRBV30 to TRBJ1-2; TRBD1 might be the D (5 bases). Germline V lookup: CDR1 GTSNPN, CDR2 SVGIG (reference sequence). Trimming removed 2 bases from V and 0 bases from J, with 10 bases in between. The CDR3 has 14 residues. The CDR3 DNA follows: TGTGCCTGGAGTCCGGGGGTCGCTAACTATGGCTACACCTTC. Translation: CAWSPGVANYGYTF.

V usage is TRBV19 and J usage is TRBJ1-5, with a possible D match to TRBD1 (5 bases). Germline CDR1 and CDR2: LNHDA and SQIVND (reference sequence). Trimming left V 7 bases short and J 4 bases short, with 14 bases between. The CDR3 has 14 amino acids. In DNA form, the CDR3 reads TGTGCCAGTAAAATCCAGGGTAATAATCAGCCCCAGCATTTT. It yields the protein CASKIQGNNQPQHF.

The chain has TRBV9 and TRBJ2-1, with D maybe TRBD2 (7 bases). V lost 6 bases, J lost 2 bases, and 15 bases lay in between. This CDR3 region has 15 residues. Germline values: CDR1 SGDLS, CDR2 YYNGEE. CDR3 sequence reads: CASTSAGAPYNEQFF. The CDR3 bases are TGTGCCAGCACCTCCGCGGGGGCCCCCTACAATGAGCAGTTCTTC.

The gene calls are TRBV9 and TRBJ1-1; D remains ambiguous. The CDR3 covers 13 residues. The V gene lost 4 bases and the J gene lost 0 bases, with 7 bases spanning the gap. From germline, CDR1 is SGDLS and CDR2 YYNGEE. DNA of the CDR3: TGTGCCAGCAGCCCCGTTTTGAACACTGAAGCTTTCTTT. This gives the protein CASSPVLNTEAFF.

This rearrangement joins TRBV7-9 to TRBJ2-7; 8 nucleotides align to TRBD1. Germline V gives CDR1 SEHNR, CDR2 FQNEAQ (reference sequence). CDR3 size: 13 residues. J gave up 7 bases and V 4 bases, and 6 bases lay outside the gene matches. The chain's CDR3 is CASSSPTGEEQYF. The CDR3 bases are TGTGCCAGCAGCTCCCCGACAGGGGAGGAGCAGTACTTC.

The rearrangement uses TRBV7-3 and TRBJ2-7, with D possibly TRBD1 on 5 matching bases. This CDR3 spans 13 amino acids. V was shortened by 5 bases and J by 6 bases, with 14 bases between the two germline ends. Germline CDR1 SGHTA, CDR2 FQGTGA. The CDR3 DNA reads as TGTGCCAGCAGCCAACTGCAGGGATCCGAGCAGTACTTC. This translates into CASSQLQGSEQYF.

V is TRBV6-5 and J is TRBJ1-3; TRBD1 matches 7 bases. V was pared by 8 bases and J by 6 bases, with 7 bases of the junction left unmatched. The CDR3 is 13 amino acids. Germline-derived CDR1 and CDR2 are MNHEY and SVGAGI. CDR3 residues: CASGKTGQNTIYF. DNA for the CDR3: TGTGCCAGCGGCAAGACAGGGCAAAACACCATATATTTT.

The V and J genes are TRBV6-5 and TRBJ1-1, with a possible D match to TRBD1 (5 bases). Germline V gives CDR1 MNHEY, CDR2 SVGAGI. This CDR3 is built from 14 residues. The V gene lost 6 bases and the J gene lost 5 bases, with 16 bases spanning the gap. The CDR3, as DNA: TGTGCCAGCAGAGCACCCGGGGGTTGGACTGAAGCTTTCTTT. Protein: CASRAPGGWTEAFF.

About this clone: Distinct nucleotide sequences in the sample also encode this CDR3. The chain combines TRBV5-1 with TRBJ2-5, with D possibly matching TRBD1 (5 bases). CDR1 is SGHRS and CDR2 is YFSETQ in the germline V gene. The CDR3 covers 15 residues. Trimming removed 0 bases at V and 2 bases at J, with 11 bases between. In DNA form, the CDR3 reads TGCGCCAGCAGCTTGGCCCAGGGTCCGCAAGAGACCCAGTACTTC. Translating it yields CASSLAQGPQETQYF.

This clone was counted between two and nine times. This rearrangement joins TRBV5-1 to TRBJ2-2; 12 bases align to TRBD2. This CDR3 is 16 amino acids long. The V segment lost 2 bases and the J segment 5 bases; nucleotides outside the gene matches: 4. Per the germline V gene, CDR1 is SGHRS and CDR2 is YFSETQ. CDR3 region: CASSLASGRATGELFF. The CDR3 DNA sequence: TGCGCCAGCAGCTTAGCTAGCGGGAGGGCGACCGGGGAGCTGTTTTTT.

This rearrangement joins TRBV29-1 to TRBJ1-1; 10 bases are shared with TRBD1. The CDR3 loop spans 14 amino acids. V shed 3 bases and J 5 bases; nucleotides not matched to a gene: 6. Germline V gene sequence: CDR1 SQVTM, CDR2 ANQGSEA. CDR3 in amino acids: CSVEGTGAGTEAFF. CDR3 sequence (DNA): TGCAGCGTTGAGGGGACAGGGGCTGGGACTGAAGCTTTCTTT.

V usage is TRBV7-9 and J usage is TRBJ1-5, with D maybe TRBD1 (6 bases). Trimming took off 5 bases at V and 5 bases at J, with 13 bases between the two ends. CDR3 length equals 14 residues. Germline-derived CDR1 and CDR2 are SEHNR and FQNEAQ (reference sequence). CDR3 coding DNA: TGTGCCAGCAGCCAAGGGGGAAGGGATCAGCCCCAGCATTTT. This translates into CASSQGGRDQPQHF. Using reference TRBV7-9 and TRBJ1-5 for the parts outside the CDR3, the full variable domain is DTGVSQNPRHKITKRGQNVTFRCDPISEHNRLYWYRQTLGQGPEFLTYFQNEAQLEKSRLLSDRFSAERPKGSFSTLEIQRTEQGDSAMYLCASSQGGRDQPQHFGDGTRLSIL.

This clone was seen a single time. The rearrangement joins TRBV27 to TRBJ1-3; 10 bases agree with TRBD1. This CDR3 comprises 14 residues. Looked up from germline, CDR1 is MNHEY and CDR2 is SMNVEV (reference sequence). After removal of 8 bases from V and 4 bases from J, the junction contained 5 bases not matched to a gene. CDR3 protein: CASRQGASGNTIYF. The CDR3 coding sequence is TGTGCCAGCCGACAGGGGGCGTCCGGAAACACCATATATTTT.

The V and J genes are TRBV9 and TRBJ2-3; TRBD2 aligns across 8 bases. The CDR3 is 15 residues long. Trimming took 6 bases from V and 3 from J; bases not matched to a gene: 9. The germline V gene encodes CDR1 SGDLS and CDR2 YYNGEE. CDR3 amino acids: CASTLSGSGTDTQYF. The CDR3 DNA sequence: TGTGCCAGCACCCTAAGCGGGAGTGGGACAGATACGCAGTATTTT. The full variable domain, its missing parts supplied by reference TRBV9 and TRBJ2-3, is DSGVTQTPKHLITATGQRVTLRCSPRSGDLSVYWYQQSLDQGLQFLIQYYNGEERAKGNILERFSAQQFPDLHSELNLSSLELGDSALYFCASTLSGSGTDTQYFGPGTRLTVL.

CDR3 coding DNA: TGTGCCAGCAGCTGGTTGGGACACCCCTCCTACGAGCAGTACTTC. Protein sequence: CASSWLGHPSYEQYF. The chain uses TRBV7-3 and TRBJ2-7, with a tentative D call TRBD1 (6 bases). The CDR3 contains 15 residues. The ends were cut back, 4 bases at V and 0 bases at J, with 13 bases in the middle. In germline, CDR1 is SGHTA, CDR2 FQGTGA.

The rearrangement joins TRBV7-2 to TRBJ1-2, with D possibly TRBD1 on 6 matching bases. Germline loops: CDR1 SGHTA, CDR2 FQGNSA. The CDR3 is 14 amino acids. Trimming removed 5 bases at V and 6 bases at J, with 16 bases between. DNA for the CDR3: TGTGCCAGCAGCCACTACGAGGGGGGGGATGGCTACACCTTC. It translates to CASSHYEGGDGYTF.

The V gene is TRBV2, the J gene TRBJ2-3; TRBD2 agrees at 12 bases. After removal of 5 bases from V and 0 bases from J, the junction contained 3 bases not matched to a gene. Germline V lookup: CDR1 SNHLY, CDR2 FYNNEI. This CDR3 contains 16 residues. CDR3 amino acids: CASSSTSGGSTDTQYF. CDR3 sequence (DNA): TGTGCCAGCAGTTCGACTAGCGGGGGTAGCACAGATACGCAGTATTTT.

The chain uses TRBV9 and TRBJ2-7, with 7 bases aligning to TRBD2. V lost 0 bases to trimming and J lost 4 bases; unmatched junction nucleotides: 7. There are 15 residues in the CDR3. The germline V gene has CDR1 SGDLS and CDR2 YYNGEE. CDR3: CASSVEAGDVYEQYF. The CDR3 bases are TGTGCCAGCAGCGTAGAGGCGGGGGACGTATACGAGCAGTACTTC.

The chain carries TRBV10-2 and TRBJ2-7; 7 positions match TRBD2. In germline, CDR1 is WSHSY, CDR2 SAAADI. The CDR3 is made up of 15 amino acids. Trimming removed 4 bases from V and 6 bases from J; junction bases left unmatched: 12. The CDR3 DNA reads as TGCGCCAGCAGTGGGGGACTAAAAAACTGGGCCGAGCAGTACTTC. Amino acids: CASSGGLKNWAEQYF.

V is TRBV25-1 and J is TRBJ2-1; 8 bases agree with TRBD2. V gave up 5 bases and J gave up 13 bases; unmatched junction bases: 4. The length of the CDR3 is 11 residues. Germline assignment: CDR1 MGHDK and CDR2 SYGVNS. The DNA of the CDR3 is TGTGCCAGCAGTCTCGGGGGGGAACAGTTCTTC. Translated: CASSLGGEQFF.

The gene calls are TRBV5-1 and TRBJ1-2; D ambiguous. This CDR3 is 15 amino acids long. V lost 4 bases and J lost 7, with 20 bases in between. CDR1 and CDR2 (germline): SGHRS, YFSETQ. Written as DNA, the CDR3 is TGCGCCAGCAGCCCATCCCAGGTCTTTCTACGTGGCTACACCTTC. Translating it yields CASSPSQVFLRGYTF.

Here the CDR3 reads CASSFFGRRSYNEQFF. CDR3 nucleotide sequence: TGTGCCAGCAGTTTTTTCGGGAGGCGCTCCTACAATGAGCAGTTCTTC. The chain joins TRBV28 to TRBJ2-1; 7 nucleotides align to TRBD2. This CDR3 is built from 16 residues. The V gene end was trimmed by 3 bases and the J gene end by 0 bases; junction bases not matched to a gene: 5. In germline, CDR1 is MDHEN, CDR2 SYDVKM.

The V and J genes are TRBV19 and TRBJ1-2; D might be TRBD1 (6 bases). V lost 4 bases and J lost 7, with 13 bases in between. The CDR3 sequence is 13 residues long. Germline assignment: CDR1 LNHDA and CDR2 SQIVND (reference sequence). The CDR3 protein is CASSTPGVRGYTF. The CDR3 coding sequence is TGTGCCAGTAGTACTCCAGGGGTCCGTGGCTACACCTTC.

The rearrangement links TRBV7-2 to TRBJ1-3, with D perhaps TRBD1 (6 bases). Germline-derived CDR1 and CDR2 are SGHTA and FQGNSA. Trimming removed 0 bases from V and 2 bases from J, with 8 bases in between. The CDR3 loop spans 15 amino acids. The CDR3 protein is CASSLAPGAGNTIYF. The CDR3 bases are TGTGCCAGCAGCTTAGCCCCAGGGGCTGGAAACACCATATATTTT.

The gene calls are TRBV10-3 and TRBJ2-2, with D maybe TRBD2 (5 bases). The CDR3 is 13 residues long. V was clipped by 10 bases and J by 1 base, with 10 bases between them. The germline V gene has CDR1 ENHRY and CDR2 SYGVKD. CDR3 DNA sequence: TGTGCCACCGTCAGCGGGAACACCGGGGAGCTGTTTTTT. It is translated as CATVSGNTGELFF.